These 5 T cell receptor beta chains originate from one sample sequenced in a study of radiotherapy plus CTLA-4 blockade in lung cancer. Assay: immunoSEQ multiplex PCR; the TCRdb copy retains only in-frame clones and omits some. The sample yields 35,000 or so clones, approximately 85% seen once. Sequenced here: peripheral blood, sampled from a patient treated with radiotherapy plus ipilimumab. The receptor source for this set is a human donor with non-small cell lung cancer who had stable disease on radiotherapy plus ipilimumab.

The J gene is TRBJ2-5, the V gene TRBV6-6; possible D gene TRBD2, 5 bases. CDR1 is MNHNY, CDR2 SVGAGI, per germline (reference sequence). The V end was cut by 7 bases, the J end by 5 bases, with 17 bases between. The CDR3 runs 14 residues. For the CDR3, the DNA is TGTGCCAGCACATCCCCAGGTTCGGGGGAGACCCAGTACTTC. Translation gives CASTSPGSGETQYF.

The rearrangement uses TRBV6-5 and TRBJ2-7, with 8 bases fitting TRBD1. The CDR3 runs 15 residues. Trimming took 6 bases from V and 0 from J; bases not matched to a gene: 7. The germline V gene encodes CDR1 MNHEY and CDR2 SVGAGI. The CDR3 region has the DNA TGTGCCAGCAGAACCGGGACAGGTAACTCCTACGAGCAGTACTTC. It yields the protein CASRTGTGNSYEQYF.

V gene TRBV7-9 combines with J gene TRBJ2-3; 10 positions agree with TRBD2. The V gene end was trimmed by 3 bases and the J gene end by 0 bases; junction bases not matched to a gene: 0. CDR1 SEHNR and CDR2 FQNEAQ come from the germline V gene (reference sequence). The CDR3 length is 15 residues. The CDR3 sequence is CASSLTSGSTDTQYF. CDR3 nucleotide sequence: TGTGCCAGCAGCTTGACTAGCGGGAGCACAGATACGCAGTATTTT.

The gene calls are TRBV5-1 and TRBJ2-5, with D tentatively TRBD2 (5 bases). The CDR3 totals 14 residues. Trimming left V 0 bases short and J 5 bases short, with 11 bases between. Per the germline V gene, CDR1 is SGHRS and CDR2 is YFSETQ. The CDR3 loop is CASSLAGGGETQYF. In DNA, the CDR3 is TGCGCCAGCAGCTTGGCAGGCGGCGGGGAGACCCAGTACTTC.

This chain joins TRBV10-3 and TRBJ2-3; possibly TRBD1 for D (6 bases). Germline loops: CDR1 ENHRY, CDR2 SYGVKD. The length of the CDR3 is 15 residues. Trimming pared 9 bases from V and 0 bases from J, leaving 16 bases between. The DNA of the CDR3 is TGTGCCATGAGCCAGGGGCGGAAAAGCACAGATACGCAGTATTTT. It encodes CAMSQGRKSTDTQYF.